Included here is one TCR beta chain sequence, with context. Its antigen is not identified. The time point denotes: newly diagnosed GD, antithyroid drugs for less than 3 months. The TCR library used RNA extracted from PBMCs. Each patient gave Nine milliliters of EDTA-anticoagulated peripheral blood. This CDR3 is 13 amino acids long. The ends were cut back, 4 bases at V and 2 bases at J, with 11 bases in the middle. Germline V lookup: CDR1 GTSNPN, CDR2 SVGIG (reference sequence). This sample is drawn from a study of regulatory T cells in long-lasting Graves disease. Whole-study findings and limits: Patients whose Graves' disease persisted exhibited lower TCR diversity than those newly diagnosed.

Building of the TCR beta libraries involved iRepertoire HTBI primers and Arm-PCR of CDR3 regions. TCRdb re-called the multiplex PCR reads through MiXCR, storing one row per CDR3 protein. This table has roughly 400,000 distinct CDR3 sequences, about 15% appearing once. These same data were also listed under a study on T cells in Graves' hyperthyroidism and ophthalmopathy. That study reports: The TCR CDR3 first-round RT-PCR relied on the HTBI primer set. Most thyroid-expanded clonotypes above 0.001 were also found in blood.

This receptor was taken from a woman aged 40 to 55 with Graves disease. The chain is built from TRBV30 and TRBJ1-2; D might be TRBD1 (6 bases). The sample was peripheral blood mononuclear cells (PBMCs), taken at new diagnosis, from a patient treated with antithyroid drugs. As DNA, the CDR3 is TGTGCCTGGACCCGTGACAGGAACTATGGCTACACCTTC. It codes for CAWTRDRNYGYTF.